This T cell receptor (beta chain) is from a study of vaccination and CD4 T cells after COVID-19. Study in general: Of the convalescent patients, who were SARS-CoV-2 positive by nasal swab PCR, under 10 had mild and one severe disease. Sampling that followed vaccination took place a median approximately 72 days after dose two, within a range of 14 to 241.

One entry per CDR3 protein results from TCRdb running MiXCR on the PCR reads. The sample lists tens of thousands of distinct CDR3 sequences; roughly 62% were seen once. The germline V gene has CDR1 MNHNS and CDR2 SASEGT. V gave up 1 base and J gave up 2 bases; unmatched junction bases: 4. CDR3 size: 16 residues. This TCR was sampled from a human donor who had recovered from COVID-19. The starting material was CD4+ T cells from blood, obtained before SARS-CoV-2 vaccination. J is TRBJ2-3 and V is TRBV6-1, with 9 bases fitting TRBD2. The CDR3 here is CASSEVAGEITDTQYF. For the CDR3, the DNA is TGTGCCAGCAGTGAAGTAGCGGGAGAAATCACAGATACGCAGTATTTT.